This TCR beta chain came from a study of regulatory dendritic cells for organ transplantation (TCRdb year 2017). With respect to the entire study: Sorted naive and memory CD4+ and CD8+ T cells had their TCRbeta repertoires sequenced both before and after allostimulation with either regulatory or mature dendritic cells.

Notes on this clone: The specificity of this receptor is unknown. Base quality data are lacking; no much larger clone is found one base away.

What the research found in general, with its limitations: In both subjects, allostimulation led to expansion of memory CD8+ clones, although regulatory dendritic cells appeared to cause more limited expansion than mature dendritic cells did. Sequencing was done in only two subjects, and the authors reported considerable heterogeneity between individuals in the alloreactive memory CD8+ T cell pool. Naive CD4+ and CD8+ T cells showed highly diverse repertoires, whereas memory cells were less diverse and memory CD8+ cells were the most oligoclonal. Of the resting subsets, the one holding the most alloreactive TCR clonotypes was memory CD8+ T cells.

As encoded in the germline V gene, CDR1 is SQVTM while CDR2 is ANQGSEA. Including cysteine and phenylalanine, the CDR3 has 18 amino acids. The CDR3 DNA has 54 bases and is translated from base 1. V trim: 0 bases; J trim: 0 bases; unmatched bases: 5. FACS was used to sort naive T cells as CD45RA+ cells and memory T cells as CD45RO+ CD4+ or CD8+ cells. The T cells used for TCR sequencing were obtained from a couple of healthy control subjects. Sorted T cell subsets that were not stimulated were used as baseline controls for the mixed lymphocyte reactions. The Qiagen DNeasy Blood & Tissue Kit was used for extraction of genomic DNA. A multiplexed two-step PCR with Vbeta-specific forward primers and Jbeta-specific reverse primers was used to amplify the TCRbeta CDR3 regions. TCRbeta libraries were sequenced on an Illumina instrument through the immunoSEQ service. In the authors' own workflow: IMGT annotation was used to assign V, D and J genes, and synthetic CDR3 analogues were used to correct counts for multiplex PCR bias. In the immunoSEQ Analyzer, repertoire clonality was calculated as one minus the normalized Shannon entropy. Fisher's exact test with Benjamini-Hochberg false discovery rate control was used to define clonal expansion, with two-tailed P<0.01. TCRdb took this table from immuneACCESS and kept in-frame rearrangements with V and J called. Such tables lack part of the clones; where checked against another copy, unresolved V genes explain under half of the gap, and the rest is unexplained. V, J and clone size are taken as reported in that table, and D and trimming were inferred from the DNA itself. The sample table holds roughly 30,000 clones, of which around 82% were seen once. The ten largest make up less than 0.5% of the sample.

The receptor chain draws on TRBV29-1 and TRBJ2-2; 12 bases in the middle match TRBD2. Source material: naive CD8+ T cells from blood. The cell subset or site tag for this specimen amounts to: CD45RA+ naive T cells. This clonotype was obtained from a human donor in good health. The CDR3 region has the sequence CSVEEELAGGTNTGELFF. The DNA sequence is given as TGCAGCGTTGAAGAGGAACTAGCGGGGGGCACGAACACCGGGGAGCTGTTTTTT.